The 28 T cell receptor beta chains below were found in one sample sequenced in a study of T cell repertoires in cytomegalovirus infection (dated by TCRdb to about 2019). Sequencing instrument: Illumina HiSeq 1500. Using fastp trimming at Q25 and MiXCR clonotype assembly, TCRdb reanalyzed the public sequencing data and kept in-frame beta chains. Entries are consolidated by CDR3 protein sequence, retaining the most common genes and DNA. In this sample the table shows hundreds of thousands of distinct CDR3 sequences, under 20% of which occur a single time. Approximately 12% of the sample goes to the ten largest clones. The sample was PBMCs. Receptors were obtained from a human donor in good health (CMV status not recorded). Some clones in this sample may be carry-over from other donors' samples.

This clonotype occurred many times. The V gene is TRBV7-2, the J gene TRBJ1-5, with D hard to call. The CDR3 spans 14 residues. CDR1 and CDR2 from the germline V gene are SGHTA and FQGNSA. The V end lost 6 bases, the J end lost 4 bases, and 13 bases lay between the germline ends. The CDR3 coding sequence is TGTGCCAGCAGTTTCGGCGCGGGAAATCAGCCCCAGCATTTT. It yields the protein CASSFGAGNQPQHF.

This clonotype was picked up many times. CDR3 region: CASSPQPTRAGQPQHF. In DNA, the CDR3 is TGTGCCAGCAGCCCCCAGCCCACCCGAGCGGGGCAGCCCCAGCATTTT. The chain recombines TRBV7-2 with TRBJ1-5; D gene ambiguous. The CDR3 has 16 residues. V was cut by 5 bases and J by 7 bases, with 21 bases left in between. Per the germline V gene, CDR1 is SGHTA and CDR2 is FQGNSA. The full variable domain, rest sourced from reference TRBV7-2 and TRBJ1-5, is GAGVSQSPSNKVTEKGKDVELRCDPISGHTALYWYRQSLGQGLEFLIYFQGNSAPDKSGLPSDRFSAERTGGSVSTLTIQRTQQEDSAVYLCASSPQPTRAGQPQHFGDGTRLSIL.

At least ten counts were recorded for this clonotype. This sequence joins TRBV7-9 and TRBJ2-3; D remains unclear. Germline V gene data show CDR1 as SEHNR and CDR2 as FQNEAQ (reference sequence). V was pared by 5 bases and J by 2 bases, with 11 bases between. This CDR3 contains 14 residues. The CDR3 bases are TGTGCCAGCAGCCCTAGGCCCCCCACAGATACGCAGTATTTT. Protein product: CASSPRPPTDTQYF.

This clonotype was detected a few times. The CDR3 sequence is CASSLISISPKGTQYF. As DNA, the CDR3 is TGTGCCAGCAGCTTAATTTCCATTTCCCCCAAGGGGACCCAGTACTTC. The chain combines TRBV7-2 with TRBJ2-5, with D unclear. Trimming removed 2 bases at V and 7 bases at J, with 20 bases between. Per germline, CDR1 SGHTA and CDR2 FQGNSA. The CDR3 covers 16 residues.

This clonotype has more than one count but fewer than ten. The chain combines TRBV10-3 with TRBJ1-5, with 7 positions matching TRBD1. V gave up 0 bases and J gave up 15 bases; unmatched junction bases: 8. Germline loops: CDR1 ENHRY, CDR2 SYGVKD. The CDR3 extends over 13 amino acids. CDR3 sequence: CAISESLQGFRHF. The CDR3 DNA reads TGTGCCATCAGTGAGTCGTTACAGGGGTTTCGGCATTTT.

The genes are TRBV29-1 and TRBJ2-3; D possibly corresponds to TRBD1 (6 bases). Germline CDR1 is SQVTM and CDR2 is ANQGSEA. The V end was cut by 8 bases, the J end by 2 bases, with 17 bases between. CDR3 length: 14 residues. For the CDR3, the DNA is TGCAGCACTAACAGGGAGCCTTACACAGATACGCAGTATTTT. Its protein is CSTNREPYTDTQYF.

This clonotype was counted many times. The gene calls are TRBV25-1 and TRBJ1-2; D is undetermined. The germline gives CDR1 MGHDK, CDR2 SYGVNS. CDR3 length: 17 amino acids. V lost 3 bases and J 3 bases, leaving 20 bases between the germline ends. CDR3 DNA sequence: TGTGCCAGCAGTGAGGTGGGCCGGGGAGGACGGCACTATGGCTACACCTTC. Its protein product is CASSEVGRGGRHYGYTF.

At least ten counts were recorded for this clonotype. The V call is TRBV7-2, the J call TRBJ1-2, with a possible D match to TRBD1 (5 bases). The CDR3 runs 13 residues. CDR1 and CDR2 from the germline V gene are SGHTA and FQGNSA. Trimming removed 4 bases at V and 6 bases at J, with 12 bases between. CDR3 sequence reads: CASSSPRGDGYTF. CDR3 DNA sequence: TGTGCCAGCAGCTCTCCAAGGGGAGATGGCTACACCTTC.

This clonotype was recorded at least ten times. The rearrangement joins TRBV20-1 to TRBJ1-5, with a possible D match to TRBD1 (5 bases). The V gene lost 4 bases and the J gene lost 1 base, with 14 bases spanning the gap. Germline V gene sequence: CDR1 DFQATT, CDR2 SNEGSKA (reference sequence). This CDR3 is built from 15 residues. CDR3 nucleotides: TGCAGTGCTATCGAGGGGAGCGCGAGCAATCAGCCCCAGCATTTT. Residues: CSAIEGSASNQPQHF.

The V gene is TRBV29-1, the J gene TRBJ2-2; D not resolved. Germline CDR1 is SQVTM and CDR2 is ANQGSEA. V dropped 4 bases and J dropped 4 bases, with 13 bases sitting between them. This CDR3 has 14 amino acids. CDR3 in amino acids: CSVVSSRSTGELFF. The CDR3, as DNA: TGCAGCGTTGTCTCCTCCCGGAGCACCGGGGAGCTGTTTTTT.

This clonotype was counted between two and nine times. V and J are TRBV18 and TRBJ1-2; D is unclear. Per the germline V gene, CDR1 is KGHSH and CDR2 is LQKENI. CDR3 size: 14 residues. Trimming removed 6 bases from V and 3 bases from J, with 14 bases in between. The CDR3 DNA reads as TGTGCCAGCTCTCCGGAGGGCAGTGACTATGGCTACACCTTC. Translating it yields CASSPEGSDYGYTF.

The chain recombines TRBV28 with TRBJ1-5; tentative D call: TRBD1 (5 bases). The CDR3 sequence is 14 residues long. Trimming pared 2 bases from V and 7 bases from J, leaving 12 bases between. CDR1 and CDR2 (germline): MDHEN, SYDVKM. The CDR3 protein is CASSLKRGIQPQHF. DNA for the CDR3: TGTGCCAGCAGTTTAAAGAGGGGAATCCAGCCCCAGCATTTT. Looking up the rest from reference TRBV28 and TRBJ1-5 gives the full variable domain: DVKVTQSSRYLVKRTGEKVFLECVQDMDHENMFWYRQDPGLGLRLIYFSYDVKMKEKGDIPEGYSVSREKKERFSLILESASTNQTSMYLCASSLKRGIQPQHFGDGTRLSIL.

This clonotype was detected only a few times. V usage is TRBV6-2 or TRBV6-3 and J usage is TRBJ2-1; TRBD2 might be the D (6 bases). Germline assignment: CDR1 MNHEY and CDR2 SVGEGT. This CDR3 is 13 amino acids long. Trimming removed 5 bases at V and 13 bases at J, with 18 bases between. CDR3 protein: CASSPSGSRSQFF. DNA for the CDR3: TGTGCCAGCAGTCCGTCCGGGAGCCGAAGCCAGTTCTTC.

This clonotype appeared a few times. The chain combines TRBV4-2 with TRBJ2-3; 10 nucleotides align to TRBD2. Germline loops: CDR1 LGHNA, CDR2 YNFKEQ. The CDR3 is 17 residues long. Trimming at V came to 0 bases and at J to 3 bases, leaving 6 bases not matched to a gene. CDR3 loop: CASSQDLAGVRTDTQYF. The CDR3 DNA is TGTGCCAGCAGCCAAGACCTAGCGGGGGTTAGGACAGATACGCAGTATTTT.

This clonotype has a count of ten or more. The chain employs TRBV12-3 or TRBV12-4 and TRBJ1-2, with D possibly being TRBD1 (6 bases). This CDR3 spans 12 amino acids. Trimming took off 6 bases at V and 8 bases at J, with 13 bases between the two ends. The chain's CDR3 is CASSLQRGGYTF. The CDR3 coding sequence is TGTGCCAGCAGCCTACAAAGGGGGGGCTACACCTTC.

The table lists this clonotype with many counts. The V and J genes are TRBV6-5 and TRBJ1-2; the D gene is possibly TRBD1 (5 bases). With 0 bases removed from V and 4 bases from J, the gap between germline ends came to 12 bases. CDR1 is MNHEY and CDR2 is SVGAGI in the germline V gene. CDR3 length: 15 amino acids. DNA of the CDR3: TGTGCCAGCAGTTACTCCGGGGGTTCAGCCTATGGCTACACCTTC. This encodes CASSYSGGSAYGYTF.

This clonotype has just a few counts. This CDR3 is CASTQGGTSFGNEQFF. The CDR3 DNA follows: TGTGCCAGTACCCAAGGCGGGACTAGTTTTGGCAATGAGCAGTTCTTC. The chain employs TRBV19 and TRBJ2-1; TRBD2 agrees at 8 bases. The CDR3 runs 16 residues. The germline V gene has CDR1 LNHDA and CDR2 SQIVND (reference sequence). After removal of 7 bases from V and 6 bases from J, the junction contained 14 bases not matched to a gene. Variable domain in full (rest from reference TRBV19 and TRBJ2-1): DGGITQSPKYLFRKEGQNVTLSCEQNLNHDAMYWYRQDPGQGLRLIYYSQIVNDFQKGDIAEGYSVSREKKESFPLTVTSAQKNPTAFYLCASTQGGTSFGNEQFFGPGTRLTVL.

In its sample, this clonotype was seen many times. CDR3 DNA: TGTGCCAGCAGCCCAGAGCAGCGGGGGGCCTACAATGAGCAGTTCTTC. Amino acid sequence: CASSPEQRGAYNEQFF. The V call is TRBV7-8, the J call TRBJ2-1; TRBD2 matches at 9 bases. The CDR3 is made up of 16 amino acids. The J segment lost 2 bases and the V segment lost 5 bases, leaving 7 bases of the junction unmatched. CDR1 SGHVS and CDR2 FQNEAQ come from the germline V gene.

This clonotype has ten or more counts. The chain couples TRBV5-1 to TRBJ1-6; D remains ambiguous. Germline CDR1 is SGHRS and CDR2 is YFSETQ. This CDR3 contains 16 residues. V lost 1 base and J 0 bases, leaving 8 bases between the germline ends. The CDR3 spells CASSLSASSYNSPLHF. The CDR3 DNA follows: TGCGCCAGCAGCTTGTCGGCGAGCTCCTATAATTCACCCCTCCACTTT.

There are many counts of this clonotype. V usage is TRBV7-2 and J usage is TRBJ1-5; 8 bases are shared with TRBD1. CDR3 size: 16 residues. Germline-derived CDR1 and CDR2 are SGHTA and FQGNSA. Trimming took 5 bases from V and 0 from J; bases not matched to a gene: 6. CDR3 loop: CASSRTGIYSNQPQHF. The CDR3 coding sequence is TGTGCCAGCAGCCGGACAGGGATTTATAGCAATCAGCCCCAGCATTTT.

This clonotype was seen more than once but under ten times. Here the CDR3 DNA reads TGTGCCAGCAGCTCGGGACTGCGACAATTGGAAGCTTTCTTT. It translates to CASSSGLRQLEAFF. The V call is TRBV5-6, the J call TRBJ1-1; D perhaps matches TRBD1 (5 bases). Trimming took 3 bases from V and 8 from J, leaving 17 bases between them. The CDR3 is 14 residues long. Germline loops: CDR1 SGHDT, CDR2 YYEEEE.

This clonotype showed up many times. The rearrangement links TRBV12-3 or TRBV12-4 to TRBJ1-6; TRBD1 might be the D (5 bases). This CDR3 spans 14 amino acids. V gave up 3 bases and J gave up 8 bases, with 11 bases separating them. The CDR3, as DNA: TGTGCCAGCAGTTTGTGGGGGGGGGATTCACCCCTCCACTTT. Encoded protein: CASSLWGGDSPLHF.

This clonotype was found many times. The chain couples TRBV7-2 to TRBJ2-7, with D unclear. Trimming pared 8 bases from V and 3 bases from J, leaving 11 bases between. The CDR3 totals 12 residues. Germline values: CDR1 SGHTA, CDR2 FQGNSA. The CDR3 coding sequence is TGTGCCAGCGGTGTATTTCGCTACGAGCAGTACTTC. The encoded protein is CASGVFRYEQYF.

This clonotype was seen only a few times. The genes are TRBV12-3 or TRBV12-4 and TRBJ2-2, with TRBD1 matching over 9 bases. V trimming: 6 bases; J trimming: 4 bases; junction bases outside the gene matches: 15. The CDR3 loop spans 18 amino acids. The CDR3: CASRPGTGHVGGTGELFF. For the CDR3, the DNA is TGTGCCAGCAGGCCCGGGACAGGGCATGTCGGTGGCACCGGGGAGCTGTTTTTT.

This clonotype was detected ten times or more. V gene TRBV12-3 or TRBV12-4 combines with J gene TRBJ1-1; a possible D gene is TRBD1 (5 bases). This CDR3 region has 14 residues. V lost 3 bases to trimming and J lost 4 bases, with 12 bases between them. The CDR3 here is CASSFGGQGTEAFF. The CDR3 DNA reads TGTGCCAGCAGTTTTGGCGGGCAGGGCACTGAAGCTTTCTTT.

This clonotype came up many times. This chain connects TRBV6-1 to TRBJ2-7; tentative D call: TRBD1 (5 bases). V was clipped by 5 bases and J by 3 bases, with 23 bases between them. Germline CDR1 MNHNS, CDR2 SASEGT. The length of the CDR3 is 17 residues. DNA of the CDR3: TGTGCCAGCAGTCCGGGCAGGGTCTCCTTCTCTCTCTACGAGCAGTACTTC. It specifies CASSPGRVSFSLYEQYF.

This clonotype was recorded at least ten times. The V call is TRBV12-3 or TRBV12-4, the J call TRBJ1-4; D call uncertain. CDR3 size: 14 residues. V lost 8 bases to trimming and J lost 4 bases, with 14 bases between them. The CDR3 DNA reads TGTGCCAGCTCGACCGGTCTCTTTAATGAAAAACTGTTTTTT. Amino acid sequence: CASSTGLFNEKLFF.

The chain uses TRBV7-9 and TRBJ1-1, with 7 bases lining up with TRBD1. CDR3 length: 15 amino acids. CDR1 is SEHNR, CDR2 FQNEAQ, per germline (reference sequence). J lost 4 bases, V lost 5 bases, and 10 bases had no gene match. This CDR3 is CASSDGFTGVTEAFF. CDR3 DNA: TGTGCCAGCAGCGACGGATTTACAGGGGTCACTGAAGCTTTCTTT.